These T cell receptor beta chains were read from a single sample in a study of blood T cell repertoires in COVID-19. The data were produced by immunoSEQ multiplex PCR, yet TCRdb's version contains in-frame clones alone and is incomplete. The sample contains some 69,000 clones, over 70% of which appear only once. The sample comprised peripheral blood. All receptors come from a man in his sixties with acute or convalescent COVID-19. Both conserved end residues are part of each CDR3. The D gene is left open where the match is weak. Not every row has a clone size; where given, it reads once, few, many or a size class.

J: TRBJ1-5; D: .; V: TRBV5-6; size: few; DNA: TGTGCCAGCACCTCCCGGAGGGGCTATCAGCCCCAGCATTTT; CDR3: CASTSRRGYQPQHF
J: TRBJ2-7; D: TRBD2; V: TRBV7-2; size: .; DNA: TGTGCCAGCAGCTTAACTAGCGGGGGGGCTGGCGAGCAGTACTTC; CDR3: CASSLTSGGAGEQYF
J: TRBJ1-2; D: .; V: TRBV10-3; size: .; DNA: TGTGCCATCAGTGAGACGGGCAGGGGAGACTATGGCTACACCTTC; CDR3: CAISETGRGDYGYTF
J: TRBJ1-1; D: .; V: TRBV5-6; size: .; DNA: TGTGCCAGCAGCTTGGCTTTGAACACTGAAGCTTTCTTT; CDR3: CASSLALNTEAFF
J: TRBJ1-5; D: TRBD1; V: TRBV7-2; size: many; DNA: TGTGCCAGCAGCCCGTTGACAGGGGCTAATCAGCCCCAGCATTTT; CDR3: CASSPLTGANQPQHF
J: TRBJ1-2; D: .; V: TRBV2; size: .; DNA: TGTGCCAGCCTGAACTTGGCCTTC; CDR3: CASLNLAF
J: TRBJ1-1; D: TRBD1; V: TRBV7-9; size: few; DNA: TGTGCCAGCAGCTTGGTCCGACAGGGATCGGTAAAATCGAACACTGAAGCTTTCTTT; CDR3: CASSLVRQGSVKSNTEAFF
J: TRBJ1-2; D: .; V: TRBV20-1; size: .; DNA: TGCAGTGCTAAGGGGTATGGCTACACCTTC; CDR3: CSAKGYGYTF
J: TRBJ1-4; D: TRBD1; V: TRBV7-2; size: .; DNA: TGTGCCAGCAGCTCTAGGGACAGGGGGCCTGAAAAACTGTTTTTT; CDR3: CASSSRDRGPEKLFF
J: TRBJ1-3; D: .; V: TRBV9; size: once; DNA: TGTGCCAGCAGCGCAACGACAGGCCGTGGAAACACCATATATTTT; CDR3: CASSATTGRGNTIYF
J: TRBJ1-4; D: .; V: TRBV5-1; size: .; DNA: TGCGCCAGCAGCTTGAGACCTGCGGCTAATGAAAAACTGTTTTTT; CDR3: CASSLRPAANEKLFF
J: TRBJ1-2; D: .; V: TRBV6-5; size: .; DNA: TGTGCCAGCAGTTACGGCCGGGACACCCGTTCCACCTTC; CDR3: CASSYGRDTRSTF
J: TRBJ2-5; D: .; V: TRBV13; size: once; DNA: TGTGCCAGCAGCTTCAGGGGCCAAGAGACCCAGTACTTC; CDR3: CASSFRGQETQYF
J: TRBJ1-6; D: .; V: TRBV13; size: .; DNA: TGTGCCAGCAGCTTAAATATCGGACAGTATAATTCACCCCTCCACTTT; CDR3: CASSLNIGQYNSPLHF
J: TRBJ2-4; D: TRBD1; V: TRBV7-2; size: .; DNA: TGTGCCAGCAGCTTCCAGGCAGGGGGATCACTACTAGCCAAAAACATTCAGTACTTC; CDR3: CASSFQAGGSLLAKNIQYF
J: TRBJ1-4; D: .; V: TRBV5-1; size: .; DNA: TGCGCCAGCAGCCCAGGACAGAATCTATATGAAAAACTGTTTTTT; CDR3: CASSPGQNLYEKLFF
J: TRBJ1-2; D: TRBD1; V: TRBV18; size: .; DNA: TGTGCCAGCTCTCTCGGACAGGATTATGGCTACACCTTC; CDR3: CASSLGQDYGYTF
J: TRBJ2-2; D: TRBD1; V: TRBV4-3; size: .; DNA: TGCGCCAGCAGCCAAGATTATCGGGACAGGGGACGAGGGGAGCTGTTTTTT; CDR3: CASSQDYRDRGRGELFF
J: TRBJ2-2; D: .; V: TRBV10-3; size: .; DNA: TGTGCCGCGACAGGGAACACCGGGGAGCTGTTTTTT; CDR3: CAATGNTGELFF
J: TRBJ1-1; D: .; V: TRBV6-5; size: once; DNA: TGTGCCAGCAGTTACTCGTTGAGGGCGAACACTGAAGCTTTCTTT; CDR3: CASSYSLRANTEAFF
J: TRBJ2-2; D: .; V: TRBV6-5; size: .; DNA: TGTGCCAGCAGTTACGGGTCAGGGACCGGGGAGCTGTTTTTT; CDR3: CASSYGSGTGELFF
J: TRBJ1-2; D: TRBD1; V: TRBV7-9; size: .; DNA: TGTGCCAGCAGCGGCGGGACAGGGGGCCCATTAGGTGGCTACACCTTC; CDR3: CASSGGTGGPLGGYTF
J: TRBJ1-1; D: .; V: TRBV4-2; size: .; DNA: TGTGCCAGCAGCCAAGTCTCGGGAGGTGGGGAAGCTTTCTTT; CDR3: CASSQVSGGGEAFF
J: TRBJ1-6; D: TRBD1; V: TRBV5-1; size: medium-sized; DNA: TGCGCCAGCAGCTCACAGGGGATTTTTGGTGTACCGGACTCCTATAATTCACCCCTCCACTTT; CDR3: CASSSQGIFGVPDSYNSPLHF
J: TRBJ2-2; D: .; V: TRBV30; size: .; DNA: TGTGCCTGGACCCATCTCGGGGGTCTGAACACCGGGGAGCTGTTTTTT; CDR3: CAWTHLGGLNTGELFF
J: TRBJ1-6; D: TRBD1; V: TRBV6-5; size: once; DNA: TGTGCCAGCAGTTGGACAGGGGAAGGATCACCCCTCCACTTT; CDR3: CASSWTGEGSPLHF
J: TRBJ2-2; D: TRBD2; V: TRBV10-3; size: .; DNA: TGTGCCATCAGTGAACCAGGGAGGGATCTCACCGGGGAGCTGTTTTTT; CDR3: CAISEPGRDLTGELFF
J: TRBJ1-1; D: .; V: TRBV18; size: .; DNA: TGTGCCAGCTCTCCTACACAGGAGATGAACACTGAAGCTTTCTTT; CDR3: CASSPTQEMNTEAFF
J: TRBJ2-2; D: .; V: TRBV9; size: .; DNA: TGTGCCAGCAGCGTAGCTGGGGGGACGAACACCGGGGAGCTGTTTTTT; CDR3: CASSVAGGTNTGELFF